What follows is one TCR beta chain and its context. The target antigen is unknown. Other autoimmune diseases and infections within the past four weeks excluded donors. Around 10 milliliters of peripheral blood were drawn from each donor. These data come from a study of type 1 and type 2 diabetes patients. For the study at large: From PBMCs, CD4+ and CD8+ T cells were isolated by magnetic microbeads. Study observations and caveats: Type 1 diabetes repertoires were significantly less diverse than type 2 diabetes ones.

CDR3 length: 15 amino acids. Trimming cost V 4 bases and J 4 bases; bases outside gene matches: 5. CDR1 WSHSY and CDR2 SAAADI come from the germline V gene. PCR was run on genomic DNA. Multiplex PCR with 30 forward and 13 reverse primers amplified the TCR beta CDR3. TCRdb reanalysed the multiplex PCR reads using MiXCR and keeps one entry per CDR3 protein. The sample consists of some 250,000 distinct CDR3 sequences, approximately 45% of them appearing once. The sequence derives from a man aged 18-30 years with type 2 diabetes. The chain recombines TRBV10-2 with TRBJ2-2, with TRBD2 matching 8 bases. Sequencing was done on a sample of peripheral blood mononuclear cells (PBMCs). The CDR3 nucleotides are TGCGCCAGCAGTGTGGCGGGAGGTGGCACCGGGGAGCTGTTTTTT. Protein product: CASSVAGGGTGELFF.